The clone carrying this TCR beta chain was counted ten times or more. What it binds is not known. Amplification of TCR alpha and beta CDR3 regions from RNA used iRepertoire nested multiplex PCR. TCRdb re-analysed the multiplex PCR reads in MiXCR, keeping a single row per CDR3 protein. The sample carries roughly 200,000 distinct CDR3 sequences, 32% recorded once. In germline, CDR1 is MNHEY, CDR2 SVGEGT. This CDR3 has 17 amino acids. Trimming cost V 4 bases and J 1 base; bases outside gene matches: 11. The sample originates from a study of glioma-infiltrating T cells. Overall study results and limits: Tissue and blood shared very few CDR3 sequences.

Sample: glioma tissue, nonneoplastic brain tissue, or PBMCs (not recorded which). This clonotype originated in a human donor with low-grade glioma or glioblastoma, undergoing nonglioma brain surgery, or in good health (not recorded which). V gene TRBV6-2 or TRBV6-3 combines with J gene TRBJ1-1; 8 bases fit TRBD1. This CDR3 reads CASSSGTGFLTNTEAFF. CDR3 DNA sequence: TGTGCCAGCAGTTCCGGGACAGGATTCTTGACGAACACTGAAGCTTTCTTT.